Listed below are T cell receptor beta chains from one sample, sequenced in a study of post-analysis software for immune sequencing data. One entry per CDR3 protein results from TCRdb running MiXCR on the PCR reads. This sample carries 700,000 to 800,000 distinct CDR3 sequences, 30% of them seen once, and the ten largest clones take roughly 0.54%. The material sequenced was blood. These receptor sequences come from a girl between 10 and 17 years old with multiple sclerosis. CDR3s include the opening cysteine and the closing phenylalanine or tryptophan. The order of the fields is CDR3 protein, CDR3 DNA, J gene, clone size, V gene, D gene. A D gene is named only where the DNA matches it firmly. The size field is filled for only some rows; it gives once, few, many or a size class.

cdr3_aa: CASSTGEGRDLNQPQHF
cdr3_nt: TGTGCCAGCAGCACAGGGGAAGGTAGGGACTTAAATCAGCCCCAGCATTTT
j_call: TRBJ1-5
clone_size: few
v_call: TRBV28
d_call: TRBD1

cdr3_aa: CASSLASLGTTTEAFF
cdr3_nt: TGCGCCAGCAGCTTGGCCTCTTTGGGGACAACAACTGAAGCTTTCTTT
j_call: TRBJ1-1
clone_size: .
v_call: TRBV5-1
d_call: .

cdr3_aa: CASRVQSGANVRTF
cdr3_nt: TGTGCCAGCAGAGTGCAATCTGGGGCCAACGTCCGGACTTTC
j_call: TRBJ2-6
clone_size: .
v_call: TRBV2
d_call: .

cdr3_aa: CSVGTGFGAEAFF
cdr3_nt: TGCAGCGTAGGGACAGGGTTTGGAGCTGAAGCTTTCTTT
j_call: TRBJ1-1
clone_size: .
v_call: TRBV29-1
d_call: TRBD1

cdr3_aa: CASGEWNTEAFF
cdr3_nt: TGTGCCAGCGGTGAGTGGAACACTGAAGCTTTCTTT
j_call: TRBJ1-1
clone_size: once
v_call: TRBV6-5
d_call: .

cdr3_aa: CASSLASHNEQFF
cdr3_nt: TGTGCCAGCAGCTTAGCGTCCCACAATGAGCAGTTCTTC
j_call: TRBJ2-1
clone_size: .
v_call: TRBV11-2
d_call: .

cdr3_aa: CASSSHRGGEQYF
cdr3_nt: TGTGCCAGCAGTTCTCACAGGGGTGGCGAGCAGTACTTC
j_call: TRBJ2-7
clone_size: many
v_call: TRBV6-5
d_call: TRBD1

cdr3_aa: CSVGVSSSGNTIYF
cdr3_nt: TGCAGCGTTGGGGTCTCAAGCTCTGGAAACACCATATATTTT
j_call: TRBJ1-3
clone_size: .
v_call: TRBV29-1
d_call: .

cdr3_aa: CASTGLRTQYF
cdr3_nt: TGTGCCAGCACAGGGTTAAGGACCCAGTACTTC
j_call: TRBJ2-5
clone_size: .
v_call: TRBV3-1
d_call: .

cdr3_aa: CASSPKPGQIPEAFF
cdr3_nt: TGTGCCAGCTCACCTAAACCGGGTCAAATTCCTGAAGCTTTCTTT
j_call: TRBJ1-1
clone_size: .
v_call: TRBV18
d_call: .

cdr3_aa: CASSPHWGGNSYNEQFF
cdr3_nt: TGTGCCAGCAGTCCCCATTGGGGGGGAAACAGTTACAATGAGCAGTTCTTC
j_call: TRBJ2-1
clone_size: few
v_call: TRBV11-2
d_call: TRBD2

cdr3_aa: CSARGDRSGRSLSEQFF
cdr3_nt: TGCAGTGCTAGAGGGGACCGTAGCGGGAGGTCTCTGAGTGAGCAGTTCTTC
j_call: TRBJ2-1
clone_size: .
v_call: TRBV20-1
d_call: TRBD2

cdr3_aa: CSVDSASNYGYTF
cdr3_nt: TGCAGCGTTGATTCGGCATCTAACTATGGCTACACCTTC
j_call: TRBJ1-2
clone_size: .
v_call: TRBV29-1
d_call: .

cdr3_aa: CASSQGTAHGYTF
cdr3_nt: TGTGCCAGCAGCCAAGGGACCGCCCATGGCTACACCTTC
j_call: TRBJ1-2
clone_size: .
v_call: TRBV3-1
d_call: .

cdr3_aa: CSVESSGALGEQYF
cdr3_nt: TGCAGCGTTGAGTCCAGCGGGGCTTTGGGGGAGCAGTACTTC
j_call: TRBJ2-7
clone_size: many
v_call: TRBV29-1
d_call: TRBD2

cdr3_aa: CASSPIGRGATDTQYF
cdr3_nt: TGTGCCAGCAGCCCCATTGGGCGGGGGGCAACAGATACGCAGTATTTT
j_call: TRBJ2-3
clone_size: .
v_call: TRBV2
d_call: TRBD2

cdr3_aa: CASSQTTGANIYGYTF
cdr3_nt: TGTGCCAGCAGCCAAACAACGGGGGCAAACATATATGGCTACACCTTC
j_call: TRBJ1-2
clone_size: few
v_call: TRBV13
d_call: .

cdr3_aa: CASSLGIRSTDTQYF
cdr3_nt: TGTGCCAGCAGCTTAGGGATCAGGAGCACAGATACGCAGTATTTT
j_call: TRBJ2-3
clone_size: .
v_call: TRBV11-2
d_call: .

cdr3_aa: CSVVVVQHSGANVLTF
cdr3_nt: TGCAGCGTTGTGGTCGTACAGCACTCTGGGGCCAACGTCCTGACTTTC
j_call: TRBJ2-6
clone_size: .
v_call: TRBV29-1
d_call: .

cdr3_aa: CASSYSGLAGIEQYF
cdr3_nt: TGTGCCAGCAGTTACTCGGGACTAGCGGGAATCGAGCAGTACTTC
j_call: TRBJ2-7
clone_size: few
v_call: TRBV6-5
d_call: TRBD2

cdr3_aa: CSVTTLAGGGTDTQYF
cdr3_nt: TGCAGCGTTACCACCCTAGCGGGGGGTGGCACAGATACGCAGTATTTT
j_call: TRBJ2-3
clone_size: .
v_call: TRBV29-1
d_call: TRBD2

cdr3_aa: CASILGHEQFF
cdr3_nt: TGTGCCAGCATACTAGGCCATGAGCAGTTCTTC
j_call: TRBJ2-1
clone_size: few
v_call: TRBV27
d_call: .

cdr3_aa: CASDRANSPLHF
cdr3_nt: TGTGCCAGCGACAGGGCGAATTCACCCCTCCACTTT
j_call: TRBJ1-6
clone_size: few
v_call: TRBV6-6
d_call: TRBD1

cdr3_aa: CASSLMRGQGAEQYF
cdr3_nt: TGTGCCAGCAGCCTTATGCGGGGACAGGGGGCCGAGCAGTACTTC
j_call: TRBJ2-7
clone_size: .
v_call: TRBV7-6
d_call: TRBD1

cdr3_aa: CASSLVGGTGTEAFF
cdr3_nt: TGTGCCAGCAGCTTAGTGGGGGGGACGGGAACTGAAGCTTTCTTT
j_call: TRBJ1-1
clone_size: few
v_call: TRBV5-5
d_call: .

cdr3_aa: CASSPSWGDQIEGQYF
cdr3_nt: TGTGCCAGCAGCCCCTCGTGGGGGGACCAAATTGAGGGCCAGTACTTC
j_call: TRBJ2-7
clone_size: few
v_call: TRBV3-1
d_call: .

cdr3_aa: CASSSTSGSGYEQYF
cdr3_nt: TGTGCCAGCAGCTCGACTAGCGGGAGTGGGTACGAGCAGTACTTC
j_call: TRBJ2-7
clone_size: many
v_call: TRBV7-2
d_call: TRBD2

cdr3_aa: CASSPGDIQETQYF
cdr3_nt: TGTGCCAGCAGCCCAGGGGACATCCAAGAGACCCAGTACTTC
j_call: TRBJ2-5
clone_size: few
v_call: TRBV7-8
d_call: .

cdr3_aa: CASRNGGNTEAFF
cdr3_nt: TGCGCCAGCAGAAATGGAGGGAACACTGAAGCTTTCTTT
j_call: TRBJ1-1
clone_size: .
v_call: TRBV5-1
d_call: .

cdr3_aa: CSAKRQVDEKLFF
cdr3_nt: TGCAGTGCTAAAAGACAGGTCGATGAAAAACTGTTTTTT
j_call: TRBJ1-4
clone_size: many
v_call: TRBV20-1
d_call: .

cdr3_aa: CASTLGRDQRSPLHF
cdr3_nt: TGTGCCAGCACCTTGGGGAGGGACCAGCGGTCACCCCTCCACTTT
j_call: TRBJ1-6
clone_size: .
v_call: TRBV27
d_call: .

cdr3_aa: CASSPDRGNQETQYF
cdr3_nt: TGTGCCAGCAGCCCGGACAGGGGGAACCAAGAGACCCAGTACTTC
j_call: TRBJ2-5
clone_size: few
v_call: TRBV7-2
d_call: TRBD1

cdr3_aa: CSGIKPRDVTEQFF
cdr3_nt: TGCAGTGGCATTAAGCCCCGGGACGTGACTGAGCAGTTCTTC
j_call: TRBJ2-1
clone_size: .
v_call: TRBV20-1
d_call: .

cdr3_aa: CASSQDRVDRVPYEQYF
cdr3_nt: TGCGCCAGCAGCCAAGATCGGGTGGACAGAGTCCCCTACGAGCAGTACTTC
j_call: TRBJ2-7
clone_size: .
v_call: TRBV4-3
d_call: .

cdr3_aa: CASSLGSGTSATTRFF
cdr3_nt: TGCGCCAGCAGCTTGGGGTCTGGGACTAGCGCAACGACGCGGTTCTTC
j_call: TRBJ2-1
clone_size: .
v_call: TRBV5-1
d_call: TRBD2

cdr3_aa: CASSERRQGPYEQYF
cdr3_nt: TGTGCCAGCAGTGAGCGTAGGCAGGGGCCCTACGAGCAGTACTTC
j_call: TRBJ2-7
clone_size: .
v_call: TRBV2
d_call: .

cdr3_aa: CASSAGQGGINEQFF
cdr3_nt: TGCGCCAGCAGCGCCGGACAGGGAGGGATCAATGAGCAGTTCTTC
j_call: TRBJ2-1
clone_size: few
v_call: TRBV5-1
d_call: .

cdr3_aa: CSASSVRYYNEQFF
cdr3_nt: TGCAGTGCTAGTTCGGTCCGCTACTACAATGAGCAGTTCTTC
j_call: TRBJ2-1
clone_size: many
v_call: TRBV20-1
d_call: .

cdr3_aa: CSVRRVQETQYF
cdr3_nt: TGCAGCGTTCGGAGGGTTCAAGAGACCCAGTACTTC
j_call: TRBJ2-5
clone_size: .
v_call: TRBV29-1
d_call: .

cdr3_aa: CASPRQGGNQPQHF
cdr3_nt: TGTGCCAGTCCCCGGCAGGGGGGGAATCAGCCCCAGCATTTT
j_call: TRBJ1-5
clone_size: few
v_call: TRBV27
d_call: TRBD1

cdr3_aa: CASRGGGGFAEAFF
cdr3_nt: TGTGCCAGCAGGGGGGGCGGGGGATTCGCTGAAGCTTTCTTT
j_call: TRBJ1-1
clone_size: few
v_call: TRBV12-3/TRBV12-4
d_call: .